This T cell receptor beta chain emerged from a study of cytomegalovirus exposure and HLA in healthy donors. Study conclusions and caveats: A later analysis associated 15,000 to 20,000 TCR beta sequences with HLA alleles at a 0.05 false discovery rate.

Note on this clone: What it recognizes is unknown.

PCR employed 60 Vbeta and 13 Jbeta primers. TCRdb's copy holds only in-frame clones and misses some; the assay was immunoSEQ multiplex PCR. The sample has tens of thousands of clones, approximately 78% seen once; the top ten hold around 4.3%. The clonotype comes from a man aged 40-49 years in good health and CMV-seronegative. The specimen was PBMCs.

The CDR3 loop reads CASWDRTTNGYGYTF. As DNA, the CDR3 is TGTGCCAGTTGGGACAGGACCACCAACGGCTATGGCTACACCTTC. The chain couples TRBV19 to TRBJ1-2; TRBD1 agrees at 8 bases. V lost 8 bases, J lost 4 bases, and 12 bases stayed unmatched. Germline V CDR1 and CDR2: LNHDA, SQIVND (reference sequence). The CDR3 has 15 residues.